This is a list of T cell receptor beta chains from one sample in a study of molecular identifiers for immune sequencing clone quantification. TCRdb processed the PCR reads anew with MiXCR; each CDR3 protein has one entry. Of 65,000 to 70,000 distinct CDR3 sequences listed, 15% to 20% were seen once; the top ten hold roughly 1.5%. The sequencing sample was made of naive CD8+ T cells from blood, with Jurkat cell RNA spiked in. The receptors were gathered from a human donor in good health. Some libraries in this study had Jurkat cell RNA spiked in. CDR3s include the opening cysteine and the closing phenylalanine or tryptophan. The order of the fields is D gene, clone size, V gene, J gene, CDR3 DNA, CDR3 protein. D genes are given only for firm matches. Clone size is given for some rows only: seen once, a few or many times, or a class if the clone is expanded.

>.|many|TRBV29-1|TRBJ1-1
TGCAGCGTTAAAAAGGGGTGGAGCACTGAAGCTTTCTTT
CSVKKGWSTEAFF
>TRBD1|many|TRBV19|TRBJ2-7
TGTGCCAGTAGTATCCGGGACAGGGGCTACGAGCAGTACTTC
CASSIRDRGYEQYF
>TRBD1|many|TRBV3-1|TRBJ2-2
TGTGCCAGCAGCCAGGACAGGGCCGGGGAGCTGTTTTTT
CASSQDRAGELFF
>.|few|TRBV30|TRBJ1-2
TGTGCCTGGATTCGGGTGGGCGTAAATAACTATGGCTACACCTTC
CAWIRVGVNNYGYTF
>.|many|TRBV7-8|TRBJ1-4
TGTGCCAGCAGCCGAGAAACCGCGGGACGGTCTAATGAAAAACTGTTTTTT
CASSRETAGRSNEKLFF
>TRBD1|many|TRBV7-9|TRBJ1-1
TGTGCCAGCAGCTCGCAGGACAGGGGGAACACTGAAGCTTTCTTT
CASSSQDRGNTEAFF
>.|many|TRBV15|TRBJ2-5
TGTGCCACCAGCAGAGTGAGAGTCTCAGAGACCCAGTACTTC
CATSRVRVSETQYF
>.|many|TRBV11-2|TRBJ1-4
TGTGCCAGCAGCTTAACCTGGGGGCTTAGTGAAAAACTGTTTTTT
CASSLTWGLSEKLFF
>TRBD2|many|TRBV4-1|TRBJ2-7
TGCGCCAGCAGCCAAGACCCCGGACTAGCCTACGAGCAGTACTTC
CASSQDPGLAYEQYF
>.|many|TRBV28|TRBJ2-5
TGTGCCTCCATGATCTGGGGGCAAGAGACCCAGTACTTC
CASMIWGQETQYF
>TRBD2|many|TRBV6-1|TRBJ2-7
TGTGCCAGCAGTGAAGCTTACCCCACTAGCGGGAGGAACTACGAGCAGTACTTC
CASSEAYPTSGRNYEQYF
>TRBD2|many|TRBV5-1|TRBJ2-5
TGCGCCAGCAGCTTGGGGACTAGCGGGAAAGAGACCCAGTACTTC
CASSLGTSGKETQYF
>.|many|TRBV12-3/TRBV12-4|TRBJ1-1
TGTGCCAGCAGTTTGACGGCAAGGAGAAACACTGAAGCTTTCTTT
CASSLTARRNTEAFF
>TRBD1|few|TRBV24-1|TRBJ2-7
TGTGCCACCAGTGAATGGGACAGGCCTTACGAGCAGTACTTC
CATSEWDRPYEQYF
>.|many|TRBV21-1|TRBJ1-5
TGTGCCAGCAGCCAAAAGGATGGAAGACAGGGCTCTCAGCCCCAGCATTTT
CASSQKDGRQGSQPQHF
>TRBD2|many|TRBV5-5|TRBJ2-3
TGTGCGACCACCCACGGACTAGCTTTGGCAGATACGCAGTATTTT
CATTHGLALADTQYF
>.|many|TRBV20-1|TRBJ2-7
TGCAGTGCTAGCGGGCGGACCAACTACGAGCAGTACTTC
CSASGRTNYEQYF
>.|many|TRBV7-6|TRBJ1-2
TGTGCCAGCAGCTTAGAGGTTGGACCCTCCGAATATGGCTACACCTTC
CASSLEVGPSEYGYTF
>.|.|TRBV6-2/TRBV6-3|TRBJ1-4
TGTGCCAGCAGTTACCCCCTCGGCCTGGATGAAAAACTGTTTTTT
CASSYPLGLDEKLFF
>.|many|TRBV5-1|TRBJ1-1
TGCGCCAGCAGAACACAGGGAGGTGTCGACACTGAAGCTTTCTTT
CASRTQGGVDTEAFF
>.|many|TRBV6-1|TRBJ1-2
TGTGCCAGCAGTCCCCCTTCGGCCTTCTATGGCTACACCTTC
CASSPPSAFYGYTF
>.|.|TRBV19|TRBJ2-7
TGTGCCAGTAGTCTCCTTTTGGGCAGCTCCTACGAGCAGTACTTC
CASSLLLGSSYEQYF
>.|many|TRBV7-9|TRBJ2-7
TGTGCCAGCAGCTTAGTCTCTCTCGAGCAGTACTTC
CASSLVSLEQYF
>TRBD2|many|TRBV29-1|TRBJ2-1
TGCAGCGTTGAAGATCAGACTAGCCGACGAGCATACAATGAGCAGTTCTTC
CSVEDQTSRRAYNEQFF
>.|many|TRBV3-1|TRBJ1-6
TGTGCCAGCAGCCAAGAACTGTCCAATTCACCCCTCCACTTT
CASSQELSNSPLHF
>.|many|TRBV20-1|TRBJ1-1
TGCAGTGCTAGAGATCACGTGGGGGAAGCTTTCTTT
CSARDHVGEAFF
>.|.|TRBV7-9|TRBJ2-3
TGTGCCAGCAGCTTAATGCGGGATACGCAGTATTTT
CASSLMRDTQYF
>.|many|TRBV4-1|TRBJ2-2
TGCGCCAGCAGCCCCTTTGACACCGGGGAGCTGTTTTTT
CASSPFDTGELFF